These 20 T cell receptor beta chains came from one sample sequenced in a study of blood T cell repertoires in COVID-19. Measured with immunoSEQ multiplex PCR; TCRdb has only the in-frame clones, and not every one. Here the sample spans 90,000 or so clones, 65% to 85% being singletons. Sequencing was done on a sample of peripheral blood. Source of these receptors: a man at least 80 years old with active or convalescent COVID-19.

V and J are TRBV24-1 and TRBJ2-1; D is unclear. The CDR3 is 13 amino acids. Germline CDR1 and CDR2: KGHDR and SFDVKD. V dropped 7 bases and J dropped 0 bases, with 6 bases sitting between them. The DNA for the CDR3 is TGTGCCACCAGCGCTACCTCCTACAATGAGCAGTTCTTC. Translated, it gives CATSATSYNEQFF.

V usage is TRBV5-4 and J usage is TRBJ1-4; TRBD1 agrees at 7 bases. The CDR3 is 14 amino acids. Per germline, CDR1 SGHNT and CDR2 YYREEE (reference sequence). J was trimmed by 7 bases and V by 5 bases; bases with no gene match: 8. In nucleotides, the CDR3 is TGTGCCAGCAGACCAGGGGGTCGGGGTGAAAAACTGTTTTTT. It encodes CASRPGGRGEKLFF.

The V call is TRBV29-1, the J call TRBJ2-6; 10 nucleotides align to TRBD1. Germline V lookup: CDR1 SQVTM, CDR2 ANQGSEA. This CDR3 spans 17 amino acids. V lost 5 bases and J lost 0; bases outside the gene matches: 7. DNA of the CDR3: TGCAGCGTTCTCCGGGACAGGGGCTCCTCTGGGGCCAACGTCCTGACTTTC. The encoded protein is CSVLRDRGSSGANVLTF.

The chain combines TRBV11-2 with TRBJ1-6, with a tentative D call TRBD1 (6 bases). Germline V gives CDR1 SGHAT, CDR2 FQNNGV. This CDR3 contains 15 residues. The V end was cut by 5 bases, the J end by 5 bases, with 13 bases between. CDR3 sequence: CASSPRQGNNSPLHF. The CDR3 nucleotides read TGTGCCAGCAGCCCACGGCAGGGGAATAATTCACCCCTCCACTTT.

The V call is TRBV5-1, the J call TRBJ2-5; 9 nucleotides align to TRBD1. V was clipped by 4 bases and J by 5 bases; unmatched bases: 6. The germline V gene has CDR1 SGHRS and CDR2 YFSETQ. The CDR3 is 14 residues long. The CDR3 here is CASSKGQGRETQYF. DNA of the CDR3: TGCGCCAGCAGCAAGGGACAGGGTCGCGAGACCCAGTACTTC. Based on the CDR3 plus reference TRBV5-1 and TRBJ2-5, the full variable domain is KAGVTQTPRYLIKTRGQQVTLSCSPISGHRSVSWYQQTPGQGLQFLFEYFSETQRNKGNFPGRFSGRQFSNSRSEMNVSTLELGDSALYLCASSKGQGRETQYFGPGTRLLVL.

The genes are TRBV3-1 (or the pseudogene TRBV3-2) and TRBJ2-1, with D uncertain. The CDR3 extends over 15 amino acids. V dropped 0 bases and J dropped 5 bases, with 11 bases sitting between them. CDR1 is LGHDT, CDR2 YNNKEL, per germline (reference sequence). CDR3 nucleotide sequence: TGTGCCAGCAGCCAAGATCCCGGTAGCCACAATGAGCAGTTCTTC. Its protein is CASSQDPGSHNEQFF.

As DNA, the CDR3 is TGTGCCATCAGGGACACTAGCGGGGTCTACGAGCAGTACTTC. It translates to CAIRDTSGVYEQYF. The chain recombines TRBV10-3 with TRBJ2-7; 10 nucleotides line up with TRBD2. The CDR3 has 14 residues. CDR1 is ENHRY, CDR2 SYGVKD, per germline. J gave up 3 bases and V 6 bases, and 5 bases lay outside the gene matches.

The CDR3, as DNA: TGCAGTGCCGAGACAGGGACAGAAGCTTTCTTT. Protein product: CSAETGTEAFF. The chain employs TRBV20-1 and TRBJ1-1, with 7 bases aligning to TRBD1. Per germline, CDR1 DFQATT and CDR2 SNEGSKA (reference sequence). Losses at the gene ends were 6 bases for V and 8 bases for J; bases not matched to a gene: 6. The CDR3 extends over 11 amino acids.

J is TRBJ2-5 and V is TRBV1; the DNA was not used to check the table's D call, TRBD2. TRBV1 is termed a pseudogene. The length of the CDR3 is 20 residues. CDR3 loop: CTSSHPPGLLTPYRVATQYF. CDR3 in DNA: TGCACCAGCAGCCATCCTCCGGGACTACTCACACCCTACCGCGTCGCGACCCAGTACTTC.

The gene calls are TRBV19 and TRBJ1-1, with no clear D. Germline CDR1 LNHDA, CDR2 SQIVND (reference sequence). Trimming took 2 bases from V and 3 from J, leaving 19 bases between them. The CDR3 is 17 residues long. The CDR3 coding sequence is TGTGCCAGTAGTATATTCCCCGTCGGTCGGAGATACACTGAAGCTTTCTTT. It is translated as CASSIFPVGRRYTEAFF.

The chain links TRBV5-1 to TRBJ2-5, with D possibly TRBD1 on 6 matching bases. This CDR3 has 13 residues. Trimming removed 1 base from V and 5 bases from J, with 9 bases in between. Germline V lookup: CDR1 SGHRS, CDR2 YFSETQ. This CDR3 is CASSLSRGETQYF. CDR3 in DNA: TGCGCCAGCAGCTTGTCTAGGGGGGAGACCCAGTACTTC.

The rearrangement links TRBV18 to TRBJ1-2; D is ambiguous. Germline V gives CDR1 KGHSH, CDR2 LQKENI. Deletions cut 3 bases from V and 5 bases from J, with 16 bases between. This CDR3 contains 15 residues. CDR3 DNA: TGTGCCAGCTCACCGAGCGGACCGACGCCTTATGGCTACACCTTC. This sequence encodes CASSPSGPTPYGYTF.

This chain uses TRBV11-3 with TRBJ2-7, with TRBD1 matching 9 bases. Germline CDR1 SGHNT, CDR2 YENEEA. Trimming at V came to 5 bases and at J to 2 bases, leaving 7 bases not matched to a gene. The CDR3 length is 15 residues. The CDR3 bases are TGTGCCAGCAGCCCGGGACAGGGAACGACCTACGAGCAGTACTTC. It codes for CASSPGQGTTYEQYF.

CDR3 protein: CASGLNSGAGGDGYTF. CDR3 in DNA: TGTGCTAGTGGTTTGAACTCCGGGGCAGGGGGCGATGGCTACACCTTC. This rearrangement joins TRBV12-5 to TRBJ1-2, with 8 nucleotides matching TRBD1. V was clipped by 2 bases and J by 6 bases; unmatched bases: 11. Germline V lookup: CDR1 LGHNT, CDR2 FRNRAP. CDR3 length equals 16 residues.

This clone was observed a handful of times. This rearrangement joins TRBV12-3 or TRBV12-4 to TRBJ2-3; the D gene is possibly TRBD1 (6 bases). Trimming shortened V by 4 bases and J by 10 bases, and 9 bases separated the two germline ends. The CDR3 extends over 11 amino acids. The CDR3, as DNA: TGTGCCAGCAGTTGGGACACTGCGCAGTATTTT. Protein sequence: CASSWDTAQYF.

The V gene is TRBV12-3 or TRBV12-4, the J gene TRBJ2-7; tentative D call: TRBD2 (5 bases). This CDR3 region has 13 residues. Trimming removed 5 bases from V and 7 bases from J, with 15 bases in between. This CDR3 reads CASSTPQGGEQYF. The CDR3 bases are TGTGCCAGCAGTACCCCGCAAGGCGGGGAGCAGTACTTC.

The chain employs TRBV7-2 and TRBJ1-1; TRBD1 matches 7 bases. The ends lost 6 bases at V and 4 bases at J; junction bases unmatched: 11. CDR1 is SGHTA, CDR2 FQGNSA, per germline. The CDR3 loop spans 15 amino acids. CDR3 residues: CASRSLTGVGTEAFF. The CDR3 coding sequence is TGTGCCAGCAGATCCCTCACAGGGGTTGGCACTGAAGCTTTCTTT.

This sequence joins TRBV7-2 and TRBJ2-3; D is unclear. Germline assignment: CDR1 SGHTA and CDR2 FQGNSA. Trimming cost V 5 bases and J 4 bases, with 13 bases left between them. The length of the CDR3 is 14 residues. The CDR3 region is CASSPPGSADTQYF. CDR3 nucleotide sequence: TGTGCCAGCAGCCCCCCCGGGTCGGCAGATACGCAGTATTTT.

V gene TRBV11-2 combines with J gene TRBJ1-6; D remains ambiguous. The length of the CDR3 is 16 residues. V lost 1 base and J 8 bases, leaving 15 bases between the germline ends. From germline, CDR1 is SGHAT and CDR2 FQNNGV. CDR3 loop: CASSLAPRGRDSPLHF. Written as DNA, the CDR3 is TGTGCCAGCAGCTTAGCCCCCCGGGGTAGGGATTCACCCCTCCACTTT.

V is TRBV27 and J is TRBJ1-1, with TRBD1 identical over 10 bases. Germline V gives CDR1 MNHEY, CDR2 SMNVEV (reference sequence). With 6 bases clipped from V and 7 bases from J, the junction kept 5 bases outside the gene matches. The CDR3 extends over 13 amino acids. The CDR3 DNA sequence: TGTGCCAGCAGGGACAGGGGGAAGGGTGAAGCTTTCTTT. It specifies CASRDRGKGEAFF.